This T cell receptor (beta chain) is from a study of T cells in Graves' hyperthyroidism and ophthalmopathy. Study-wide results and caveats: Expanded thyroid clonotypes (above 0.001) were mostly also found in blood. Ophthalmopathy prediction by the model preceded onset by a median approximately 6.9 months. Ophthalmopathy could be told apart from stable hyperthyroidism with a 13 V-J model.

Regions amplified from RNA transcripts were the TCR beta CDR3 regions. The study used the HTBI primer set for a first-round RT-PCR of the TCR CDR3. TCRdb passed the multiplex PCR reads through MiXCR, listing each CDR3 protein once. The sample yields 300,000 to 450,000 distinct CDR3 sequences, around a sixth seen once. Investigators excluded patients with uncontrolled infection, other autoimmune disease, pregnancy or lactation. This clonotype appeared many times. The antigen is not known. The origin of this receptor is a woman aged 18-35 years with Graves' hyperthyroidism that later progressed to Graves' ophthalmopathy. The specimen sequenced was blood.

Here the CDR3 reads CASSSGTTYNEQFF. Here the CDR3 DNA reads TGTGCCAGCAGTTCCGGGACTACTTACAATGAGCAGTTCTTC. The rearrangement joins TRBV27 to TRBJ2-1; 7 nucleotides align to TRBD2. The CDR3 runs to 14 residues. Germline assignment: CDR1 MNHEY and CDR2 SMNVEV (reference sequence). Trimming cost V 4 bases and J 4 bases; bases outside gene matches: 4.